There are a few counts of the clone carrying this T cell receptor beta chain. Antigen specificity is unknown. J was trimmed by 6 bases and V by 4 bases; bases with no gene match: 7. CDR3 length: 15 residues. Germline-derived CDR1 and CDR2 are SEHNR and FQNEAQ (reference sequence). The entry originates in a study of identical twins. TCRdb recomputed calls from the 5' RACE reads with MiXCR, one row per CDR3 protein. Among about 390,000 distinct CDR3 sequences listed, 8.5% to 10% were seen once. Study-level findings and limits: Out-of-frame alpha sequences common to twins exhibited an excess of low generation probability. There is a chance that invariant MAIT and iNKT cells partially muddied zero-insertion analyses.

The TCR comes from a woman aged 45-65 years in good health. Sequencing was performed on naive T cells sorted from blood. This chain joins TRBV7-9 and TRBJ2-2; 8 nucleotides line up with TRBD2. The CDR3 nucleotides read TGTGCCAGCAGCTCCAGAGCGGGAGTGGCCGGGGAGCTGTTTTTT. Its translation is CASSSRAGVAGELFF.